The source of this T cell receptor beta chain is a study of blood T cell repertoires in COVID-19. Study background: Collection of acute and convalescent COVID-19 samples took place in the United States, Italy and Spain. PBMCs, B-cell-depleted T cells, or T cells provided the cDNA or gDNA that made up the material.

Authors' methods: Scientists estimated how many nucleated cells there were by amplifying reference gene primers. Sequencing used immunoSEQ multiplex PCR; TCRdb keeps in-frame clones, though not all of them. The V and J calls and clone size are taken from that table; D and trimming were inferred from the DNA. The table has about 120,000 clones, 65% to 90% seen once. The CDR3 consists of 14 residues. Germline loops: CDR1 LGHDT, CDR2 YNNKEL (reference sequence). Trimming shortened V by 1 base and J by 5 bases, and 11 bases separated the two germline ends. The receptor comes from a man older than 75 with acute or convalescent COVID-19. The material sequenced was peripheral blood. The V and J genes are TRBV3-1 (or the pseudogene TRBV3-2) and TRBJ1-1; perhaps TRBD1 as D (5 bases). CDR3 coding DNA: TGTGCCAGCAGCCAAGCTACTGGGGGGACTGAAGCTTTCTTT. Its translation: CASSQATGGTEAFF.